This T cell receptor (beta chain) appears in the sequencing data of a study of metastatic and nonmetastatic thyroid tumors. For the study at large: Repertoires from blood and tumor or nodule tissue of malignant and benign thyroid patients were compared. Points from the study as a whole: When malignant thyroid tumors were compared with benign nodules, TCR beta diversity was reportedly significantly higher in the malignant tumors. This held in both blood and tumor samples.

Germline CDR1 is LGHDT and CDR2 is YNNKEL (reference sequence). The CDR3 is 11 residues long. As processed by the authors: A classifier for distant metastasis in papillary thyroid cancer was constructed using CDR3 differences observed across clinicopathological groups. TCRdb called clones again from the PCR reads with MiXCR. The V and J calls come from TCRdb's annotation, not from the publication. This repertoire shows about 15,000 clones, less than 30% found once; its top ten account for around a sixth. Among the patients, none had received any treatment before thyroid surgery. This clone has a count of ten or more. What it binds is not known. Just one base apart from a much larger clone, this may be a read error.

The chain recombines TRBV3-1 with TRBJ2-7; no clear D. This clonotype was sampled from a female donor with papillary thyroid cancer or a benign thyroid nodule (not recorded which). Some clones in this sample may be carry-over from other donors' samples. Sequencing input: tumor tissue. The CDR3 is CAISRVYEQYF. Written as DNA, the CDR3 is TGTGCCATCAGCCGGGTCTACGAGCAGTACTTC.